These 13 T cell receptor beta chains were sequenced from one sample in a study of cytomegalovirus exposure and HLA in healthy donors. Measured with immunoSEQ multiplex PCR; TCRdb has only the in-frame clones, and not every one. This sample carries about 56,000 clones, approximately 93% of them seen once, and the ten largest clones take approximately 1.7%. Input material: PBMCs. All receptors derive from a woman between 18 and 29 years old in good health and CMV-seropositive.

This clone came up once. The chain links TRBV27 to TRBJ1-2; unclear D gene. CDR3 length equals 14 residues. V dropped 0 bases and J dropped 7 bases, with 12 bases sitting between them. Germline CDR1 and CDR2: MNHEY and SMNVEV (reference sequence). CDR3 sequence: CASSLSWQAVGYTF. CDR3 nucleotide sequence: TGTGCCAGCAGTTTATCTTGGCAGGCCGTTGGCTACACCTTC.

This chain links TRBV25-1 with TRBJ1-3; TRBD1 aligns across 7 bases. V trimming: 1 base; J trimming: 1 base; junction bases outside the gene matches: 4. CDR1 is MGHDK, CDR2 SYGVNS, per germline. This CDR3 spans 16 amino acids. CDR3 coding DNA: TGTGCCAGCAGTGAATGGGACAGACAGTCTGGAAACACCATATATTTT. Translated, it gives CASSEWDRQSGNTIYF.

The CDR3 sequence is CASSDGPRGPTGELFF. The CDR3 nucleotides are TGTGCCAGCAGTGATGGGCCCAGGGGTCCCACCGGGGAGCTGTTTTTT. The rearrangement links TRBV2 to TRBJ2-2, with D perhaps TRBD1 (6 bases). CDR1 is SNHLY and CDR2 is FYNNEI in the germline V gene. Trimming stripped 3 bases from V and 4 bases from J, with 15 bases between. The CDR3 consists of 16 residues.

The chain is built from TRBV6-4 and TRBJ2-3; maybe TRBD2 (6 bases). The CDR3 loop spans 15 amino acids. CDR1 is MRHNA and CDR2 is SNTAGT in the germline V gene. V lost 4 bases to trimming and J lost 2 bases, with 13 bases between them. Here the CDR3 reads CASSGGDGSTDTQYF. Here the CDR3 DNA reads TGTGCCAGCAGTGGGGGGGACGGATCCACAGATACGCAGTATTTT.

This clone occurred a few times. The chain is built from TRBV4-1 and TRBJ2-7; 7 positions match TRBD1. This CDR3 comprises 16 residues. Per the germline V gene, CDR1 is MGHRA and CDR2 is YSYEKL. Trimming removed 1 base from V and 2 bases from J; junction bases left unmatched: 8. CDR3 nucleotides: TGCGCCAGCAGCCAAGCGTCGGACAGGCCCACCTACGAGCAGTACTTC. This sequence encodes CASSQASDRPTYEQYF.

The chain carries TRBV19 and TRBJ1-6; 8 positions agree with TRBD1. Germline V gene sequence: CDR1 LNHDA, CDR2 SQIVND (reference sequence). The CDR3 totals 13 residues. The V gene end was trimmed by 8 bases and the J gene end by 7 bases; junction bases not matched to a gene: 4. The CDR3 nucleotides read TGTGCCAGTGGACAGGGCGGCAATTCACCCCTCCACTTT. As protein: CASGQGGNSPLHF.

The J gene is TRBJ2-2, the V gene TRBV25-1; D is unclear. This CDR3 is 11 amino acids long. V was clipped by 5 bases and J by 6 bases, with 4 bases between them. The V gene's germline CDR1 is MGHDK and CDR2 SYGVNS. CDR3 loop: CASSYPGELFF. In nucleotides, the CDR3 is TGTGCCAGCAGTTATCCCGGGGAGCTGTTTTTT.

The V call is TRBV19, the J call TRBJ2-7; perhaps TRBD2 as D (7 bases). The germline V gene has CDR1 LNHDA and CDR2 SQIVND (reference sequence). This CDR3 spans 13 amino acids. V gave up 3 bases and J gave up 6 bases, with 12 bases separating them. In DNA, the CDR3 is TGTGCCAGTAGTATCGGGGAGGGGGGCGAGCAGTACTTC. Residues: CASSIGEGGEQYF.

The chain carries TRBV29-1 and TRBJ2-7, with 8 bases lining up with TRBD1. This CDR3 spans 14 amino acids. Germline values: CDR1 SQVTM, CDR2 ANQGSEA. Trimming took 2 bases from V and 2 from J; bases not matched to a gene: 5. The CDR3 DNA is TGCAGCGTTGAATTAAGGACAGGGACCTACGAGCAGTACTTC. Residues: CSVELRTGTYEQYF.

The rearrangement links TRBV5-4 to TRBJ1-4, with D uncertain. In germline, CDR1 is SGHNT, CDR2 YYREEE (reference sequence). The CDR3 sequence is 15 residues long. V lost 0 bases and J 8 bases, leaving 14 bases between the germline ends. The CDR3 nucleotides read TGTGCCAGCAGCTTGGGTATCCAGGCTGAAGAAAAACTGTTTTTT. This codes for CASSLGIQAEEKLFF.

The genes are TRBV28 and TRBJ1-1; 7 nucleotides agree with TRBD1. Germline loops: CDR1 MDHEN, CDR2 SYDVKM. This CDR3 comprises 13 residues. V lost 4 bases and J lost 5; bases outside the gene matches: 4. CDR3 nucleotide sequence: TGTGCCAGCAGTTACCCAGGGGGGACTGAAGCTTTCTTT. It encodes CASSYPGGTEAFF.

This chain connects TRBV5-5 to TRBJ1-1, with no clear D. The length of the CDR3 is 13 residues. V lost 2 bases and J 1 base, leaving 6 bases between the germline ends. Germline values: CDR1 SGHKS, CDR2 YYEKEE (reference sequence). Here the CDR3 reads CASSFRENTEAFF. CDR3 bases: TGTGCCAGCAGCTTTCGGGAGAACACTGAAGCTTTCTTT. The variable domain in full, with the rest retrieved from reference TRBV5-5 and TRBJ1-1, is DAGVTQSPTHLIKTRGQQVTLRCSPISGHKSVSWYQQVLGQGPQFIFQYYEKEERGRGNFPDRFSARQFPNYSSELNVNALLLGDSALYLCASSFRENTEAFFGQGTRLTVV.

The chain couples TRBV29-1 to TRBJ2-1, with a tentative D call TRBD1 (6 bases). This CDR3 comprises 13 residues. Trimming pared 7 bases from V and 3 bases from J, leaving 13 bases between. In germline, CDR1 is SQVTM, CDR2 ANQGSEA. Here the CDR3 DNA reads TGCAGCGGCCTCACAGGGTTCTACAATGAGCAGTTCTTC. Its translation: CSGLTGFYNEQFF.